This T cell receptor beta chain was identified in a study of human T cells and chemical hapten exposure. Using its own MiXCR run on the RACE reads, TCRdb lists one record per CDR3 protein. The repertoire holds under 450,000 distinct CDR3 sequences, with nearly 5% as singletons. Time point of the sample: patch test 1, 2 weeks after DPC sensitization. As for treatment: therapeutic diphenylcyclopropenone sensitization with weekly scalp DPC. V dropped 0 bases and J dropped 3; count of bases not matched to a gene: 2. The CDR3 is 16 amino acids. CDR1 LGHNA and CDR2 YSLEER come from the germline V gene. This specimen consisted of whole blood, obtained in connection with sensitization to the hapten diphenylcyclopropenone (DPC). The clonotype was recovered from a woman in her 50s with alopecia areata. Some clones in this sample may be carry-over from other donors' samples. The chain links TRBV4-3 to TRBJ2-2; 9 bases fit TRBD2. DNA of the CDR3: TGCGCCAGCAGCCAAGACGCGGGAGGGGACACCGGGGAGCTGTTTTTT. Translated: CASSQDAGGDTGELFF.